A selection of T cell receptor beta chains follows, all from one sample in a study of OX40 agonist ivuxolimab in advanced cancers. Using immunoSEQ multiplex PCR, the repertoire was profiled, and TCRdb retains in-frame clones only, with some absent. The sample lists about 70,000 clones, around 86% occurring once. This specimen consisted of CD4+ or CD8+ T cells sorted from blood, obtained in a trial of the OX40 agonist ivuxolimab. The source is an adult with an advanced solid tumor such as melanoma, head and neck, liver or kidney cancer. Both conserved end residues are part of each CDR3. Fields, in order: D gene, clone size, J gene, V gene, CDR3 DNA, CDR3 protein. A D gene is named only where the DNA matches it firmly. Some rows mark clone size as missing; the rest say once, few, many or name a class of expanded clone.

D gene: -
clone size: -
J gene: TRBJ2-5
V gene: TRBV19
CDR3 DNA: TGTGCCAGTAGTACCTCAACAGGGACCGGGGAGACCCAGTACTTC
CDR3 protein: CASSTSTGTGETQYF

D gene: TRBD1
clone size: -
J gene: TRBJ1-1
V gene: TRBV29-1
CDR3 DNA: TGCAGCGTTGAAGACAACAGGGGGTTTTTTGAAGCTTTCTTT
CDR3 protein: CSVEDNRGFFEAFF

D gene: TRBD1
clone size: -
J gene: TRBJ1-1
V gene: TRBV5-4
CDR3 DNA: TGTGCCAGCAGCCGACAGGGGGCAGGGAACACTGAAGCTTTCTTT
CDR3 protein: CASSRQGAGNTEAFF

D gene: -
clone size: -
J gene: TRBJ2-5
V gene: TRBV5-8
CDR3 DNA: TGTGCCAGCAGCTTTGGCGGGCAAGAGACCCAGTACTTC
CDR3 protein: CASSFGGQETQYF

D gene: -
clone size: -
J gene: TRBJ2-5
V gene: TRBV6-1
CDR3 DNA: TGTGCCAGCAGCTTAAGACGGCAAGAGACCCAGTACTTC
CDR3 protein: CASSLRRQETQYF

D gene: TRBD1
clone size: -
J gene: TRBJ2-3
V gene: TRBV7-9
CDR3 DNA: TGTGCCAGCAGCTTCCGACAGGGCGCAGATACGCAGTATTTT
CDR3 protein: CASSFRQGADTQYF

D gene: -
clone size: -
J gene: TRBJ2-5
V gene: TRBV10-3
CDR3 DNA: TGTGCCATCAGTGACCCCCGACAGGGAGGCCGAGAGACCCAGTACTTC
CDR3 protein: CAISDPRQGGRETQYF

D gene: TRBD2
clone size: medium-sized
J gene: TRBJ2-7
V gene: TRBV27
CDR3 DNA: TGTGCCAGCAGCCCTGCGGCAGGGACTAGCGAGCAGTACTTC
CDR3 protein: CASSPAAGTSEQYF

D gene: -
clone size: -
J gene: TRBJ2-3
V gene: TRBV6-1
CDR3 DNA: TGTGCCAGCAGTGAAGTGGACAGACTGGATACGCAGTATTTT
CDR3 protein: CASSEVDRLDTQYF

D gene: TRBD1
clone size: -
J gene: TRBJ2-7
V gene: TRBV6-5
CDR3 DNA: TGTGCCAGCAGAGCAGGGGGCTCCTACGAGCAGTACTTC
CDR3 protein: CASRAGGSYEQYF

D gene: -
clone size: -
J gene: TRBJ2-7
V gene: TRBV11-2
CDR3 DNA: TGTGCCAGCCGCCGACAGTCTGACGGCGAGCAGTACTTC
CDR3 protein: CASRRQSDGEQYF

D gene: -
clone size: -
J gene: TRBJ2-1
V gene: TRBV5-1
CDR3 DNA: TGCGCCAGCAGCTTGAGCCCGGCGGGGACAAACAATGAGCAGTTCTTC
CDR3 protein: CASSLSPAGTNNEQFF

D gene: TRBD2
clone size: -
J gene: TRBJ2-3
V gene: TRBV11-2
CDR3 DNA: TGTGCCAGCAGCGCTCGACTAGCGGGGGGCAATACGCAGTATTTT
CDR3 protein: CASSARLAGGNTQYF

D gene: -
clone size: -
J gene: TRBJ2-1
V gene: TRBV7-9
CDR3 DNA: TGTGCCAGCAGGCGGGACAGCTCCTACAATGAGCAGTTCTTC
CDR3 protein: CASRRDSSYNEQFF

D gene: -
clone size: -
J gene: TRBJ1-6
V gene: TRBV4-3
CDR3 DNA: TGCGCCAGCAGCCTCGACTTGGGGGCTAATAATTCACCCCTCCACTTT
CDR3 protein: CASSLDLGANNSPLHF

D gene: -
clone size: -
J gene: TRBJ2-5
V gene: TRBV21-1
CDR3 DNA: TGTGCCAGCAGCAAAGCGCGGAGCGGGAGGGGCACAGAGACCCAGTACTTC
CDR3 protein: CASSKARSGRGTETQYF

D gene: -
clone size: once
J gene: TRBJ2-7
V gene: TRBV11-2
CDR3 DNA: TGTGCCAGCAGCCCGGGCCCACCGAGGAGCTCCTACGAGCAGTACTTC
CDR3 protein: CASSPGPPRSSYEQYF